These T cell receptor beta chains were read from a single sample in a study of Graves' ophthalmopathy and Graves' hyperthyroidism. Via MiXCR, TCRdb re-called the multiplex PCR reads, giving one row per CDR3 protein. The data contain 600,000 to 650,000 distinct CDR3 sequences, roughly 20% of them singletons. Source material: peripheral blood. The source is a woman between 18 and 29 years old with stable Graves' hyperthyroidism. Some clones in this sample may be carry-over from other donors' samples. CDR3s include the opening cysteine and the closing phenylalanine or tryptophan. Fields, in order: clone size, D gene, J gene, V gene, CDR3 DNA, CDR3 protein. A D gene is named only where the DNA matches it firmly. Some rows mark clone size as missing; the rest say once, few, many or name a class of expanded clone.

clone size: many; D gene: TRBD1; J gene: TRBJ2-7; V gene: TRBV12-5; CDR3 DNA: TGTGCTAGTGGCAACCGGGACAGGGGGCACGAGCAGTACTTC; CDR3 protein: CASGNRDRGHEQYF
clone size: many; D gene: -; J gene: TRBJ2-5; V gene: TRBV20-1; CDR3 DNA: TGCAGCGCTGCCCGGGACCCTAGGGAAGAGACCCAGTACTTC; CDR3 protein: CSAARDPREETQYF
clone size: once; D gene: TRBD2; J gene: TRBJ2-7; V gene: TRBV7-8; CDR3 DNA: TGTGCCAGCAGCCCAATAGCGGGGGCCCAGGGGGAGCAGTACTTC; CDR3 protein: CASSPIAGAQGEQYF
clone size: many; D gene: -; J gene: TRBJ1-3; V gene: TRBV12-3/TRBV12-4; CDR3 DNA: TGTGCCAGCAGTTTACGGGGTTCAGGAAACACCATATATTTT; CDR3 protein: CASSLRGSGNTIYF
clone size: -; D gene: TRBD1; J gene: TRBJ1-5; V gene: TRBV5-1; CDR3 DNA: TGCGCCAGCAGCTCCGGGACAGGGGATTTGCAGCCCCAGCATTTT; CDR3 protein: CASSSGTGDLQPQHF
clone size: -; D gene: -; J gene: TRBJ2-2; V gene: TRBV4-2; CDR3 DNA: TGTGCCAGCAGCCTCCCCCATGGTACCAGGTGGACCGGGGAGCTGTTTTTT; CDR3 protein: CASSLPHGTRWTGELFF
clone size: many; D gene: TRBD1; J gene: TRBJ1-6; V gene: TRBV12-3/TRBV12-4; CDR3 DNA: TGTGCCAGCATGGCAGGGGGTTCACCCCTCCACTTT; CDR3 protein: CASMAGGSPLHF
clone size: -; D gene: TRBD1; J gene: TRBJ2-7; V gene: TRBV27; CDR3 DNA: TGTGCCAGCATTGGGACAGGGTTCTACGAGCAGTACTTC; CDR3 protein: CASIGTGFYEQYF
clone size: -; D gene: TRBD1; J gene: TRBJ1-2; V gene: TRBV27; CDR3 DNA: TGTGCCAGCAGTCACAGGGGGTCCGGAGGCTACACCTTC; CDR3 protein: CASSHRGSGGYTF
clone size: many; D gene: TRBD2; J gene: TRBJ2-5; V gene: TRBV12-3/TRBV12-4; CDR3 DNA: TGTGCCAGCAGTACCAGGACTAGCGGGTCGAGGAGGGGGGAGACCCAGTACTTC; CDR3 protein: CASSTRTSGSRRGETQYF
clone size: -; D gene: TRBD1; J gene: TRBJ1-2; V gene: TRBV7-8; CDR3 DNA: TGTGCCAGCACCCCGGGAGGGGGCCTAAAAGTCCATGGCTACACCTTC; CDR3 protein: CASTPGGGLKVHGYTF
clone size: many; D gene: TRBD1; J gene: TRBJ1-2; V gene: TRBV5-1; CDR3 DNA: TGTGCCAGCAGTCTGACAGGGAATGGCTACACCTTC; CDR3 protein: CASSLTGNGYTF
clone size: -; D gene: TRBD1; J gene: TRBJ1-1; V gene: TRBV7-2; CDR3 DNA: TGTGCCAGCAGCTTAGGGTTGACAGGGGTGGCTTTCTTT; CDR3 protein: CASSLGLTGVAFF
clone size: few; D gene: -; J gene: TRBJ1-4; V gene: TRBV5-1; CDR3 DNA: TGCGCCAGCAGCTACGGTCGCCGGACTAATGAAAAACTGTTTTTT; CDR3 protein: CASSYGRRTNEKLFF
clone size: many; D gene: -; J gene: TRBJ1-1; V gene: TRBV6-5; CDR3 DNA: TGTGCCAGCAGTTCCACTTGGTCGGGGCCCACTGAAGCTTTCTTT; CDR3 protein: CASSSTWSGPTEAFF
clone size: many; D gene: -; J gene: TRBJ2-5; V gene: TRBV6-5; CDR3 DNA: TGTGCCAGCAGCTTCTCCCTCCAAGGGGTGACCCAGTACTTC; CDR3 protein: CASSFSLQGVTQYF
clone size: -; D gene: -; J gene: TRBJ2-6; V gene: TRBV5-6; CDR3 DNA: TGTGCCAGCAGCTTGGTTTCAGGGTGGCTTTTGGTCTCTGGGGCCAACGTCCTGACTTTC; CDR3 protein: CASSLVSGWLLVSGANVLTF
clone size: many; D gene: -; J gene: TRBJ2-7; V gene: TRBV6-1; CDR3 DNA: TGTGCCGCCTCGGACAACAACTCCTACGAGCAGTACTTC; CDR3 protein: CAASDNNSYEQYF
clone size: many; D gene: -; J gene: TRBJ2-5; V gene: TRBV20-1; CDR3 DNA: TGCAGTGCCGCCGGAAGTTTATATGGATGGGAGACCCAGTACTTC; CDR3 protein: CSAAGSLYGWETQYF
clone size: many; D gene: -; J gene: TRBJ2-2; V gene: TRBV7-2; CDR3 DNA: TGTGCCAGCAGCCCCCCCCCGGGCGGCGGGGAGCTGTTTTTT; CDR3 protein: CASSPPPGGGELFF
clone size: -; D gene: -; J gene: TRBJ1-5; V gene: TRBV30; CDR3 DNA: TGTGCCTGGAGTGGCCCCCTCTATAGCAATCAGCCCCAGCATTTT; CDR3 protein: CAWSGPLYSNQPQHF
clone size: -; D gene: TRBD1; J gene: TRBJ1-5; V gene: TRBV19; CDR3 DNA: TGTGCCAGTAGTGAGTGGACAGGGGCGGTGCAGCCCCAGCATTTT; CDR3 protein: CASSEWTGAVQPQHF
clone size: many; D gene: -; J gene: TRBJ2-7; V gene: TRBV11-2; CDR3 DNA: TGTGCCAGCAGCCTTCACCGGGGGCCCATCTCCTACGAGCAGTACTTC; CDR3 protein: CASSLHRGPISYEQYF
clone size: -; D gene: TRBD2; J gene: TRBJ2-5; V gene: TRBV28; CDR3 DNA: TGTGCCAGCAGAGCTGCGGGAGGGTGGCAAGAGACCCAGTACTTC; CDR3 protein: CASRAAGGWQETQYF
clone size: many; D gene: -; J gene: TRBJ1-2; V gene: TRBV19; CDR3 DNA: TGTGCCAGTAGTATCCAGGGGCAGAACTATGGCTACACCTTC; CDR3 protein: CASSIQGQNYGYTF
clone size: -; D gene: TRBD2; J gene: TRBJ2-5; V gene: TRBV2; CDR3 DNA: TGTGCCAGCAGAGAAGAACTAGCGGGTGTGGAGACCCAGTACTTC; CDR3 protein: CASREELAGVETQYF
clone size: -; D gene: -; J gene: TRBJ2-7; V gene: TRBV7-9; CDR3 DNA: TGTGCCAGCAGCTTAGGGCCAGCCCCCTACGAGCAGTACTTC; CDR3 protein: CASSLGPAPYEQYF
clone size: many; D gene: -; J gene: TRBJ2-2; V gene: TRBV12-3/TRBV12-4; CDR3 DNA: TGTGCCAGCAGTTTACGGGAATTCGGGGAGCTGTTTTTT; CDR3 protein: CASSLREFGELFF
clone size: many; D gene: -; J gene: TRBJ1-2; V gene: TRBV2; CDR3 DNA: TGTGCCAGCAGTGAATCGTGGGGCCGGTATGGCTACACCTTC; CDR3 protein: CASSESWGRYGYTF
clone size: -; D gene: TRBD2; J gene: TRBJ2-5; V gene: TRBV2; CDR3 DNA: TGTGCCAGCATAGCGGGACTAGCGGGAGAGACCCAGTACTTC; CDR3 protein: CASIAGLAGETQYF
clone size: -; D gene: -; J gene: TRBJ1-1; V gene: TRBV19; CDR3 DNA: TGTGCCAGTAGTATCACGGGGCCCCGAATGAACACTGAAGCTTTCTTT; CDR3 protein: CASSITGPRMNTEAFF
clone size: many; D gene: -; J gene: TRBJ2-2; V gene: TRBV7-3; CDR3 DNA: TGTGCCAGCAGCCAAAACAGGGAGACCGGGGAGCTGTTTTTT; CDR3 protein: CASSQNRETGELFF
clone size: many; D gene: -; J gene: TRBJ1-3; V gene: TRBV19; CDR3 DNA: TGTGCCAGTAGTATCGCTGGAAACACCATATATTTT; CDR3 protein: CASSIAGNTIYF
clone size: many; D gene: -; J gene: TRBJ2-4; V gene: TRBV6-1; CDR3 DNA: TGTGCCGGAAAACGAGGGGTGAGGGACATTCAGTACTTC; CDR3 protein: CAGKRGVRDIQYF
clone size: -; D gene: TRBD1; J gene: TRBJ2-7; V gene: TRBV6-5; CDR3 DNA: TGTGCCAGCAGTTACCAACAGGGGATCTCCTACGAGCAGTACTTC; CDR3 protein: CASSYQQGISYEQYF
clone size: -; D gene: -; J gene: TRBJ1-6; V gene: TRBV2; CDR3 DNA: TGTGCCAGCAGTCGGGATCCACCCCTCCACTTT; CDR3 protein: CASSRDPPLHF
clone size: many; D gene: -; J gene: TRBJ1-2; V gene: TRBV12-3/TRBV12-4; CDR3 DNA: TGTGCCAGCAGTTTAGTACAGCAAACTAACTATGGCTACACCTTC; CDR3 protein: CASSLVQQTNYGYTF
clone size: many; D gene: -; J gene: TRBJ2-7; V gene: TRBV7-3; CDR3 DNA: TGTGCCAGCAGCTTATTTGGTGACCTGGCCTACGAGCAGTACTTC; CDR3 protein: CASSLFGDLAYEQYF
clone size: -; D gene: -; J gene: TRBJ2-7; V gene: TRBV6-2/TRBV6-3; CDR3 DNA: TGTGCCAGCAGCCACGATAGTGACGGCTACGAGCAGTACTTC; CDR3 protein: CASSHDSDGYEQYF
clone size: many; D gene: TRBD2; J gene: TRBJ2-5; V gene: TRBV12-3/TRBV12-4; CDR3 DNA: TGTGCCAGCAGACCGGGACTAGCGGGAGGTTTGCAAGAGACCCAGTACTTC; CDR3 protein: CASRPGLAGGLQETQYF
clone size: -; D gene: -; J gene: TRBJ1-1; V gene: TRBV12-3/TRBV12-4; CDR3 DNA: TGTGCCAGCAGCCTCCCCTCAAAAGGGGCTGGAGCTTTCTTT; CDR3 protein: CASSLPSKGAGAFF
clone size: -; D gene: TRBD1; J gene: TRBJ2-7; V gene: TRBV6-1; CDR3 DNA: TGTGCCAGCTCTCGGGGACAGGGGAGGTACGAGCAGTACTTC; CDR3 protein: CASSRGQGRYEQYF
clone size: many; D gene: TRBD1; J gene: TRBJ1-6; V gene: TRBV5-1; CDR3 DNA: TGCGCCAGCAGCTTGGCCGGGACAGGGAATTCACCCCTCCACTTT; CDR3 protein: CASSLAGTGNSPLHF